This entry lists 17 T cell receptor beta chains sequenced from one sample in a study of beta chain features in type 1 diabetes. Study-level findings and limits: The study found moderately but significantly shorter TCRB CDR3s in all four CD4+ subsets of Type 1 diabetes patients.

The antigens for these receptors are not known. Every bit of the isolated RNA underwent reverse transcription, so sequencing read expressed TCRB transcripts. Libraries were prepared by immunoSEQ multiplex PCR; TCRdb keeps only in-frame clonotypes and omits some of them. The data hold more than 95,000 clones, with around a sixth observed a single time. Sequenced sample: central memory CD4+ T cells from blood. The receptors originated from a man between 18 and 29 years old with type 1 diabetes.

The V call is TRBV11-1, the J call TRBJ2-1, with D perhaps matching TRBD1 (5 bases). Germline V gene lookup returns CDR1 SGHAT and CDR2 FQDESV (reference sequence). The V gene lost 4 bases and the J gene lost 5 bases, with 9 bases spanning the gap. CDR3 length: 13 residues. The CDR3 here is CASSSDTDNEQFF. Here the CDR3 DNA reads TGTGCCAGCAGCTCGGACACGGACAATGAGCAGTTCTTC. Based on the CDR3 plus reference TRBV11-1 and TRBJ2-1, the full variable domain is EAEVAQSPRYKITEKSQAVAFWCDPISGHATLYWYRQILGQGPELLVQFQDESVVDDSQLPKDRFSAERLKGVDSTLKIQPAELGDSAMYLCASSSDTDNEQFFGPGTRLTVL.

The V and J genes are TRBV30 and TRBJ1-4, with a weak D call TRBD1 (5 bases). The CDR3 covers 13 residues. Germline CDR1 is GTSNPN and CDR2 is SVGIG (reference sequence). Deletions cut 4 bases from V and 7 bases from J, with 13 bases between. CDR3 nucleotide sequence: TGTGCCTGGACCCAGGGTCGGAGTGAAAAACTGTTTTTT. It yields the protein CAWTQGRSEKLFF. The whole variable domain, filled in from reference TRBV30 and TRBJ1-4, reads SQTIHQWPATLVQPVGSPLSLECTVEGTSNPNLYWYRQAAGRGLQLLFYSVGIGQISSEVPQNLSASRPQDRQFILSSKKLLLSDSGFYLCAWTQGRSEKLFFGSGTQLSVL.

The CDR3 region is CASSPWGTPKNTEAFF. The CDR3 nucleotides read TGTGCCAGCAGCCCTTGGGGGACACCTAAGAACACTGAAGCTTTCTTT. The chain uses TRBV7-9 and TRBJ1-1; a weak D match, TRBD1 (6 bases). Looked up from germline, CDR1 is SEHNR and CDR2 is FQNEAQ (reference sequence). The CDR3 is 16 amino acids. V lost 5 bases and J lost 1, with 17 bases in between.

The chain joins TRBV2 to TRBJ1-5; TRBD1 might be the D (6 bases). V dropped 5 bases and J dropped 2 bases, with 13 bases sitting between them. CDR1 and CDR2 from the germline V gene are SNHLY and FYNNEI. This CDR3 region has 15 residues. CDR3 in amino acids: CASSWGQGGNQPQHF. The DNA of the CDR3 is TGTGCCAGCAGTTGGGGGCAGGGTGGCAATCAGCCCCAGCATTTT.

The chain recombines TRBV9 with TRBJ2-5; the D is unclear. The V and J ends lost 2 bases and 4 bases respectively, with 9 bases between them. The CDR3 sequence is 13 residues long. Germline V lookup: CDR1 SGDLS, CDR2 YYNGEE. The CDR3 coding sequence is TGTGCCAGCAGCGTGCGGTTAGCAGAGACCCAGTACTTC. Its translation: CASSVRLAETQYF.

Points on this clone: This likely came from a read error, as a far larger clone is one base away. Other DNA sequences from this sample encode an identical CDR3 as well. The CDR3: CASSLSLGTGEQETQYF. DNA of the CDR3: TGCGCCAGCAGCTTATCGTTGGGGACAGGAGAGCAAGAGACCCAGTACTTC. J is TRBJ2-5 and V is TRBV7-2; TRBD1 agrees at 8 bases. CDR1 is SGHTA, CDR2 FQGNSA, per germline. The CDR3 has 17 amino acids.

This chain links TRBV25-1 with TRBJ1-5, with unresolved D. Germline V lookup: CDR1 MGHDK, CDR2 SYGVNS. The germline V and J ends were trimmed by 3 bases and 7 bases, with 10 bases remaining between them. The CDR3 totals 13 residues. CDR3 in DNA: TGTGCCAGCAGTGACCACGCGGCACAGCCCCAGCATTTT. Amino acid sequence: CASSDHAAQPQHF.

This clone was observed a handful of times. The CDR3 reads CAWSVGVHQETQYF. The CDR3 nucleotides are TGTGCCTGGAGTGTGGGGGTGCACCAAGAGACCCAGTACTTC. The rearrangement links TRBV30 to TRBJ2-5, with D tentatively TRBD1 or TRBD2 (5 bases each). CDR1 GTSNPN and CDR2 SVGIG come from the germline V gene (reference sequence). This CDR3 contains 14 residues. With 0 bases removed from V and 0 bases from J, the gap between germline ends came to 8 bases.

This clone was seen a handful of times. This chain joins TRBV5-5 and TRBJ1-2; D is possibly TRBD1 (5 bases). Trimming took off 4 bases at V and 0 bases at J, with 13 bases between the two ends. Germline CDR1 and CDR2: SGHKS and YYEKEE (reference sequence). The CDR3 runs 15 residues. In DNA form, the CDR3 reads TGTGCCAGCAGCCAACTCATGACAGCTAACTATGGCTACACCTTC. Amino acids: CASSQLMTANYGYTF.

The V call is TRBV11-2, the J call TRBJ1-2; D call uncertain. Germline V gene data show CDR1 as SGHAT and CDR2 as FQNNGV. With 1 base removed from V and 2 bases from J, the gap between germline ends came to 11 bases. This CDR3 spans 15 amino acids. CDR3 region: CASSLGLGENYGYTF. Written as DNA, the CDR3 is TGTGCCAGCAGCTTAGGGCTCGGTGAGAACTATGGCTACACCTTC. The variable domain in full, completed from reference TRBV11-2 and TRBJ1-2, reads EAGVAQSPRYKIIEKRQSVAFWCNPISGHATLYWYQQILGQGPKLLIQFQNNGVVDDSQLPKDRFSAERLKGVDSTLKIQPAKLEDSAVYLCASSLGLGENYGYTFGSGTRLTVV.

The chain links TRBV12-5 to TRBJ1-5; D is uncertain. Looked up from germline, CDR1 is LGHNT and CDR2 is FRNRAP. The CDR3 sequence is 13 residues long. Deletions cut 7 bases from V and 4 bases from J, with 11 bases between. CDR3 sequence (DNA): TGTGCTAGTGCCCAAGAGGGAAATCAGCCCCAGCATTTT. Protein sequence: CASAQEGNQPQHF.

In this sample, this clone turned up a few times. The chain has TRBV6-5 and TRBJ2-1, with 8 bases matching TRBD1. The CDR3 length is 16 residues. Germline trimming cut 4 bases from V and 7 bases from J; bases unmatched to any gene: 12. Germline lookup yields CDR1 MNHEY and CDR2 SVGAGI. DNA of the CDR3: TGTGCCAGCAGTTCGACAGGGGCAGGTAGTGAGAATGAGCAGTTCTTC. Encoded protein: CASSSTGAGSENEQFF.

This clone came up a few times. For the CDR3, the DNA is TGCGCCAGCAGCTTAGTTCGGCTAGCGGGGGGCACAGATACGCAGTATTTT. Translation gives CASSLVRLAGGTDTQYF. The chain links TRBV5-1 to TRBJ2-3; 10 nucleotides line up with TRBD2. Trimming removed 2 bases from V and 1 base from J; junction bases left unmatched: 7. The CDR3 extends over 17 amino acids. Germline CDR1 reads SGHRS; CDR2 reads YFSETQ.

A remark on this clone: One end of the junction fails to match germline, which may point to a read error. The rearrangement joins TRBV6-1 to TRBJ2-7, with 8 bases identical to TRBD2. The V gene's germline CDR1 is MNHNS and CDR2 SASEGT. This CDR3 is built from 15 residues. CDR3 loop: CASRETGGPSHEQYF. CDR3 coding DNA: TGTGCCAGCAGAGAAACGGGAGGGCCCTCCCACGAGCAGTACTTC.

The chain carries TRBV7-2 and TRBJ2-1; 10 positions match TRBD2. The CDR3 consists of 14 residues. After removal of 5 bases from V and 9 bases from J, the junction contained 7 bases not matched to a gene. Germline lookup yields CDR1 SGHTA and CDR2 FQGNSA. This CDR3 is CASSPSGRGGEQFF. CDR3 coding DNA: TGTGCCAGCAGCCCTAGCGGGAGAGGAGGTGAGCAGTTCTTC.

The genes are TRBV7-6 and TRBJ2-4, with D tentatively TRBD2 (5 bases). The germline gives CDR1 SGHVS, CDR2 FNYEAQ. The germline V and J ends were trimmed by 8 bases and 2 bases, with 10 bases remaining between them. The CDR3 contains 13 residues. This CDR3 reads CASGPGSKNIQYF. CDR3 DNA sequence: TGTGCCAGCGGCCCGGGGTCCAAAAACATTCAGTACTTC.

This clone has just a few counts. V and J are TRBV9 and TRBJ2-7; TRBD1 is a possible D gene (6 bases). The ends were cut back, 3 bases at V and 2 bases at J, with 12 bases in the middle. The germline V gene has CDR1 SGDLS and CDR2 YYNGEE. The CDR3 runs to 14 residues. The CDR3 region has the DNA TGTGCCAGCAGCGCCACGACAGGTACCTACGAGCAGTACTTC. Its translation: CASSATTGTYEQYF. The full variable domain, completed using reference TRBV9 and TRBJ2-7, is DSGVTQTPKHLITATGQRVTLRCSPRSGDLSVYWYQQSLDQGLQFLIQYYNGEERAKGNILERFSAQQFPDLHSELNLSSLELGDSALYFCASSATTGTYEQYFGPGTRLTVT.